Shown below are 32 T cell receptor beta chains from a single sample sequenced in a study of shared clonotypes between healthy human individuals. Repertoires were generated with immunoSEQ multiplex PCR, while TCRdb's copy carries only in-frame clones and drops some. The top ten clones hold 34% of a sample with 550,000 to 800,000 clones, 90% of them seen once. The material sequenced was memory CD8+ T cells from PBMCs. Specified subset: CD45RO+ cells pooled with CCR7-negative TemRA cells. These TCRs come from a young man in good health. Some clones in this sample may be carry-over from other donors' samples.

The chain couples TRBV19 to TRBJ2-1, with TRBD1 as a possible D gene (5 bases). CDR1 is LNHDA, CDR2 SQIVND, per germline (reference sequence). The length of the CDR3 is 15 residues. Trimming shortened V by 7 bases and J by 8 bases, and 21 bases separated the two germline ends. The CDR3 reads CASTIRVNPIDEQFF. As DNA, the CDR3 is TGTGCCAGTACAATCAGGGTAAATCCTATCGATGAGCAGTTCTTC.

CDR3 coding DNA: TGCGCCAGCAGCTCGAGTTACTACGAGCAGTACTTC. Residues: CASSSSYYEQYF. The rearrangement joins TRBV5-1 to TRBJ2-7; no clear D. Trimming left V 3 bases short and J 3 bases short, with 7 bases between. Germline assignment: CDR1 SGHRS and CDR2 YFSETQ. This CDR3 comprises 12 residues.

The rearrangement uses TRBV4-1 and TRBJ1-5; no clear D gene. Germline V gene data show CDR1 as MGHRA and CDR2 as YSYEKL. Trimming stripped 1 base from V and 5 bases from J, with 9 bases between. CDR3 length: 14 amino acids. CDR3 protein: CASSQGPDYQPQHF. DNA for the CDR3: TGCGCCAGCAGCCAAGGGCCAGACTATCAGCCCCAGCATTTT.

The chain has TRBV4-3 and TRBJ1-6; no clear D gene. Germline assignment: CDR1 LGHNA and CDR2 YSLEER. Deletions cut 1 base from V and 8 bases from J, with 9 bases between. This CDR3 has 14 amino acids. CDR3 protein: CASSQGPLDSPLHF. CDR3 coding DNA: TGCGCCAGCAGCCAAGGACCCTTGGATTCACCCCTCCACTTT.

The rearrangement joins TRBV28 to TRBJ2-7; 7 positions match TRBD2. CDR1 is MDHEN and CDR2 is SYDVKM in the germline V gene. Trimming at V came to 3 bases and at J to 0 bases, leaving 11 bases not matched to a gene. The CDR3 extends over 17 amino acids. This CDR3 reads CASSFLTSDGPSYEQYF. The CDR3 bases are TGTGCCAGCAGTTTCCTCACTAGCGATGGGCCCTCCTACGAGCAGTACTTC.

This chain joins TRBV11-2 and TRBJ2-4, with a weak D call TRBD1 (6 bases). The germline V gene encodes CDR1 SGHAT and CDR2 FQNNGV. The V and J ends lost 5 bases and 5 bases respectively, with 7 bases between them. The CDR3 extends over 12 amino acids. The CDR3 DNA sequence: TGTGCCAGCAGCGGACAGCAAAACATTCAGTACTTC. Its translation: CASSGQQNIQYF.

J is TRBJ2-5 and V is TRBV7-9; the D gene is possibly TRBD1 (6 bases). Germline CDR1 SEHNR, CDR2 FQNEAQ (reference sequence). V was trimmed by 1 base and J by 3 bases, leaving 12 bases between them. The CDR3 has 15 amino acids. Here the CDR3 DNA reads TGTGCCAGCAGCTTAGGAGTGGACAGAAAAGAGACCCAGTACTTC. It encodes CASSLGVDRKETQYF. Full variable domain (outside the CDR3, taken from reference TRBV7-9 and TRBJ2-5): DTGVSQNPRHKITKRGQNVTFRCDPISEHNRLYWYRQTLGQGPEFLTYFQNEAQLEKSRLLSDRFSAERPKGSFSTLEIQRTEQGDSAMYLCASSLGVDRKETQYFGPGTRLLVL.

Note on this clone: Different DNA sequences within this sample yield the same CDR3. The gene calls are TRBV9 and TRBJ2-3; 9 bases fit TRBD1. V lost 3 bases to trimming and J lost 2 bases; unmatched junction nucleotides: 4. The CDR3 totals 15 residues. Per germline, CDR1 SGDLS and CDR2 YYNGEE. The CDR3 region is CASSARTGDTDTQYF. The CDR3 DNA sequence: TGTGCCAGCAGCGCGCGGACAGGGGACACAGATACGCAGTATTTT. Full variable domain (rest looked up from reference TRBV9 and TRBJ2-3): DSGVTQTPKHLITATGQRVTLRCSPRSGDLSVYWYQQSLDQGLQFLIQYYNGEERAKGNILERFSAQQFPDLHSELNLSSLELGDSALYFCASSARTGDTDTQYFGPGTRLTVL.

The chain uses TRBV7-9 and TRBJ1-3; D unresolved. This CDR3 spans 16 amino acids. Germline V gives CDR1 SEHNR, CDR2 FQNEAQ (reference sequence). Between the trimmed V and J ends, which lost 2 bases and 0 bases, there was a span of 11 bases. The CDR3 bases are TGTGCCAGCAGCTTAAGAAGGGTTAGCTCTGGAAACACCATATATTTT. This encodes CASSLRRVSSGNTIYF. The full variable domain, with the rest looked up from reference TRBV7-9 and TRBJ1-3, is DTGVSQNPRHKITKRGQNVTFRCDPISEHNRLYWYRQTLGQGPEFLTYFQNEAQLEKSRLLSDRFSAERPKGSFSTLEIQRTEQGDSAMYLCASSLRRVSSGNTIYFGEGSWLTVV.

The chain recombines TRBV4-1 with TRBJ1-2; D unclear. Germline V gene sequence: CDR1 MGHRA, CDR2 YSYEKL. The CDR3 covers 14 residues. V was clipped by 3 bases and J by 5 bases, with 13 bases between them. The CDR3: CASSQVTSPYGYTF. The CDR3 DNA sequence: TGCGCCAGCAGCCAGGTGACGTCTCCTTATGGCTACACCTTC.

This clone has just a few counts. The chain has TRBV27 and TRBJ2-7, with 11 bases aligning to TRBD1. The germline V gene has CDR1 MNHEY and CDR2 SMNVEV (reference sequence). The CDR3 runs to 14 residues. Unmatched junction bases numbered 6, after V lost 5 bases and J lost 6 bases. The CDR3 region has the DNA TGTGCCAGCAGTATCCGGACAGGGGGCATCGAGCAGTACTTC. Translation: CASSIRTGGIEQYF.

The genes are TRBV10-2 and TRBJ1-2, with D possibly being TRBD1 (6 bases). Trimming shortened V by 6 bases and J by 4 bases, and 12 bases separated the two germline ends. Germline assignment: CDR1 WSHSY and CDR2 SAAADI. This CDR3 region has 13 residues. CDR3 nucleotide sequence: TGCGCCAGCAGCCCGCAGGGGACCTATGGCTACACCTTC. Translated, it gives CASSPQGTYGYTF.

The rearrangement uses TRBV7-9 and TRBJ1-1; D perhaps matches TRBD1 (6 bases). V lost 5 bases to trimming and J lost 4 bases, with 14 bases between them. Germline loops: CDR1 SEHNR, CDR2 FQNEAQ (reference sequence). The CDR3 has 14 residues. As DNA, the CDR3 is TGTGCCAGCAGCGAAACAGGGAGGAGCACTGAAGCTTTCTTT. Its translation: CASSETGRSTEAFF.

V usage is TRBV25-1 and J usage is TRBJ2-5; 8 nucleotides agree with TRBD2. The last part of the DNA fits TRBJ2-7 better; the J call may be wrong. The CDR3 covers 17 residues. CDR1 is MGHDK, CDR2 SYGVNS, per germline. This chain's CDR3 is CASIQSREGRKAYEQYF. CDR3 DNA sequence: TGTGCCAGCATACAATCACGGGAGGGGCGAAAAGCCTACGAGCAGTACTTC.

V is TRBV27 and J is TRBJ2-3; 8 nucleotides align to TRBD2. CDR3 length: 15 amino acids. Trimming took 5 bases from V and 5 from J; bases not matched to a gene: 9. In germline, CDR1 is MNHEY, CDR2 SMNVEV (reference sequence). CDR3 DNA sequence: TGTGCCAGCAGTGCCAGCGGGAGTCACGGAGATACGCAGTATTTT. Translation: CASSASGSHGDTQYF.

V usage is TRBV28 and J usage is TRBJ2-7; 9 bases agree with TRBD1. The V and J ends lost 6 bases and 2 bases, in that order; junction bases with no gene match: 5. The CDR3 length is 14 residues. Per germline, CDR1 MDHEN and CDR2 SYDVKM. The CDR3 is CASRPTGGPYEQYF. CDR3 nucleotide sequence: TGTGCCAGCAGACCGACAGGGGGGCCCTACGAGCAGTACTTC. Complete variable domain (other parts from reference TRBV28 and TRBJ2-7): DVKVTQSSRYLVKRTGEKVFLECVQDMDHENMFWYRQDPGLGLRLIYFSYDVKMKEKGDIPEGYSVSREKKERFSLILESASTNQTSMYLCASRPTGGPYEQYFGPGTRLTVT.

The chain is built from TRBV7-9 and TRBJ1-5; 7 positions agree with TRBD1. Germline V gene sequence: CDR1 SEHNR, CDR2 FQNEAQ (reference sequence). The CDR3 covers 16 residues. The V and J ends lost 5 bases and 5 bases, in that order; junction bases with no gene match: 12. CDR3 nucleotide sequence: TGTGCCAGCAGCCCCTCGGGAGGGGGCGCGGATCAGCCCCAGCATTTT. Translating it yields CASSPSGGGADQPQHF. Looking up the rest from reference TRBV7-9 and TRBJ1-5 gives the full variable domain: DTGVSQNPRHKITKRGQNVTFRCDPISEHNRLYWYRQTLGQGPEFLTYFQNEAQLEKSRLLSDRFSAERPKGSFSTLEIQRTEQGDSAMYLCASSPSGGGADQPQHFGDGTRLSIL.

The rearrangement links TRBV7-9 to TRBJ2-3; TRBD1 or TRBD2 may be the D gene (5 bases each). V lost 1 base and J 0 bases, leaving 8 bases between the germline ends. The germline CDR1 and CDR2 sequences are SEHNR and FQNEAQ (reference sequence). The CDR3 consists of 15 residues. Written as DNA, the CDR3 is TGTGCCAGCAGCTTAGTGGGGGTTAGCACAGATACGCAGTATTTT. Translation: CASSLVGVSTDTQYF.

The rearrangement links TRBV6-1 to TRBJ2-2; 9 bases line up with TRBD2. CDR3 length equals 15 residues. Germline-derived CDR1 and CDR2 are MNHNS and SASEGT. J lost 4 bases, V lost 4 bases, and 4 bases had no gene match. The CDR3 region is CASSVRTSATGELFF. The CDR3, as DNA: TGTGCCAGCAGTGTCCGGACTAGCGCCACCGGGGAGCTGTTTTTT.

DNA of the CDR3: TGTGCCAGCACCCAGGACAGTATGAACACTGAAGCTTTCTTT. Its protein product is CASTQDSMNTEAFF. The gene calls are TRBV25-1 and TRBJ1-1; possible D gene TRBD1, 6 bases. In germline, CDR1 is MGHDK, CDR2 SYGVNS. The CDR3 runs 14 residues. Trimming took off 7 bases at V and 0 bases at J, with 12 bases between the two ends.

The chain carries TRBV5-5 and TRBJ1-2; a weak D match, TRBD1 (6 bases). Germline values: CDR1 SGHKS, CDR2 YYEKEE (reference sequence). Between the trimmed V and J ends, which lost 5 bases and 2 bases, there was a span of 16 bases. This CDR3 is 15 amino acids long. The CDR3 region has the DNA TGTGCCAGCAGGTCAATGCGGGACACGAACTATGGCTACACCTTC. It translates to CASRSMRDTNYGYTF.

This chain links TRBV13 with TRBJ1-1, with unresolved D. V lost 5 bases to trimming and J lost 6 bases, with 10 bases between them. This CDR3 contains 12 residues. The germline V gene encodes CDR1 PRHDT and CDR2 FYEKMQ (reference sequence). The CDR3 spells CASSPGSSEAFF. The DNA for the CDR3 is TGTGCCAGCAGCCCCGGTTCCTCTGAAGCTTTCTTT.

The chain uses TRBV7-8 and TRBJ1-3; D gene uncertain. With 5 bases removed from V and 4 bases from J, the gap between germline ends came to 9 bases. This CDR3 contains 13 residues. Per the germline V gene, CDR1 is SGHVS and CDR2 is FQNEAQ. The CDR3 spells CASSDSRGNTIYF. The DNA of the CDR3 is TGTGCCAGCAGCGATAGCCGCGGAAACACCATATATTTT.

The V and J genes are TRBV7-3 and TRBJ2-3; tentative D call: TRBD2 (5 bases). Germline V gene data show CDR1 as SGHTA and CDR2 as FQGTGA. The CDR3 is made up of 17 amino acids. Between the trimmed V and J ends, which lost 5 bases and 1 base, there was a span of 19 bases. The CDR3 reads CASSTRVSRGGTDTQYF. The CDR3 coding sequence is TGTGCCAGCAGCACGCGGGTATCCCGAGGCGGCACAGATACGCAGTATTTT.

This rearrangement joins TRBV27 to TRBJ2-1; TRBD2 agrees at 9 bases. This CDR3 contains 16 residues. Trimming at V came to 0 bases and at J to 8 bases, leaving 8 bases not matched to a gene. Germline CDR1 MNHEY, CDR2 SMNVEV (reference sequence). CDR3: CASSLSVRGRDHEQFF. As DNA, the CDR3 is TGTGCCAGCAGTTTATCGGTCCGCGGGAGGGATCATGAGCAGTTCTTC.

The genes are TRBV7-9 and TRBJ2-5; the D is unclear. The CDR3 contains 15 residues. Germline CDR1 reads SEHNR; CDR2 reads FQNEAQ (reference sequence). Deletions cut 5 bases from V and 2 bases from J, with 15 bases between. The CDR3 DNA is TGTGCCAGCAGCCCAAAAGGCCCCGCACAAGAGACCCAGTACTTC. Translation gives CASSPKGPAQETQYF.

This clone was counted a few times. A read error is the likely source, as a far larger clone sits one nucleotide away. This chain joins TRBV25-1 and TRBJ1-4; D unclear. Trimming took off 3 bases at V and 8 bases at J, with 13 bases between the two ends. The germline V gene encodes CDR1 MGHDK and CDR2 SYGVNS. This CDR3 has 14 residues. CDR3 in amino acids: CASSDPCLNEKLFF. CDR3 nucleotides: TGTGCCAGCAGTGACCCGTGTTTAAACGAAAAACTGTTTTTT.

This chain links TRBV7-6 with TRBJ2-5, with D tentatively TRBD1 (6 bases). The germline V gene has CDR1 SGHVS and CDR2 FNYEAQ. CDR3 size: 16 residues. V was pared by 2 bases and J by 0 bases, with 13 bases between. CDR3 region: CASSLIEDSYQETQYF. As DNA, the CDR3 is TGTGCCAGCAGCTTAATCGAGGACAGCTACCAAGAGACCCAGTACTTC.

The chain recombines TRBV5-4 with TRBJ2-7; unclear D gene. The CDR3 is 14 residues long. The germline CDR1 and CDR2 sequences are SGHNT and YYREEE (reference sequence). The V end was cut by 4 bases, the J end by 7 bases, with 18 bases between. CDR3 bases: TGTGCCAGCAGCCAATGGACGGGCCTAGAGGAGCAGTACTTC. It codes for CASSQWTGLEEQYF.

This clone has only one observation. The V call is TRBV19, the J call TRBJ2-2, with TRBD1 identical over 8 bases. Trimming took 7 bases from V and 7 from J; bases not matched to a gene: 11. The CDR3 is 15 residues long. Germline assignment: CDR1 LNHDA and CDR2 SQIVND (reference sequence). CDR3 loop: CASTPSDRAGGELFF. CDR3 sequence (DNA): TGTGCCAGTACCCCCTCGGACAGGGCTGGCGGGGAGCTGTTTTTT.

The CDR3 DNA reads as TGTGCCAGCAGCCCCCGCGGCCAGGGGAAAAACACTGAAGCTTTCTTT. Its protein is CASSPRGQGKNTEAFF. The chain is built from TRBV5-6 and TRBJ1-1, with D possibly TRBD1 on 6 matching bases. V was cut by 4 bases and J by 2 bases, with 18 bases left in between. Germline V gene sequence: CDR1 SGHDT, CDR2 YYEEEE. This CDR3 region has 16 residues.

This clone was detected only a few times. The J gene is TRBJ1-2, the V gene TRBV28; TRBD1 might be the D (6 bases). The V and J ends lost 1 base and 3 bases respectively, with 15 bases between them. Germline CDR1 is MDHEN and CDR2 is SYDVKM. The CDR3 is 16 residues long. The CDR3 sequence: CASSLLAGDLDYGYTF. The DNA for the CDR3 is TGTGCCAGCAGTTTATTAGCAGGGGATCTGGACTATGGCTACACCTTC.